This T cell receptor beta chain was captured in a study of T-cell reconstitution after alpha-beta-depleted transplantation in children. Unique molecular identifiers featured in how the TCRbeta library was prepared. One entry per CDR3 protein results from TCRdb running MiXCR on the PCR reads. The sample has around 800,000 distinct CDR3 sequences; approximately 15% are singletons. The CDR3 runs 16 residues. From germline, CDR1 is ENHRY and CDR2 SYGVKD. The V gene end was trimmed by 8 bases and the J gene end by 2 bases; junction bases not matched to a gene: 11. This material consisted of PBMCs, mostly from graft donor cells, taken 360 days after TCRalphabeta/CD19-depleted stem cell transplant. The TCR comes from a male patient between 10 and 17 years old who had a stem cell transplant for acute lymphoblastic leukemia, so the T cells may come from the graft donor. This chain joins TRBV10-3 and TRBJ2-1, with 8 nucleotides matching TRBD2. This chain's CDR3 is CAIGGAGVVAYNEQFF. Written as DNA, the CDR3 is TGTGCCATCGGGGGAGCGGGAGTCGTCGCCTACAATGAGCAGTTCTTC.